This TCR beta chain was observed in a study of post-analysis software for immune sequencing data. Points from the study as a whole: Controls showed lower frequencies than patients for a handful of TRBV segments, and TRBV5-6, TRBV5-1 and TRBV20-1 were among these.

This CDR3 contains 13 residues. Germline V gene data show CDR1 as SQVTM and CDR2 as ANQGSEA. V was clipped by 7 bases and J by 6 bases; unmatched bases: 6. About this clonotype: Its antigen remains unidentified.

Sequencing libraries made from TCR beta cDNA carried unique molecular identifiers. About half a million cDNA molecules were recovered from an input of 1 to 10 million T cells. TCRdb recomputed calls from the PCR reads with MiXCR, one row per CDR3 protein. The data contain approximately 690,000 distinct CDR3 sequences, approximately 60% of them singletons. This clonotype originated in a girl aged 2-10 years with multiple sclerosis. The sample consisted of blood. The chain employs TRBV29-1 and TRBJ2-1; 10 nucleotides line up with TRBD2. The CDR3: CSGLAGDGNEQFF. DNA for the CDR3: TGCAGCGGTCTAGCGGGAGATGGCAATGAGCAGTTCTTC.